Each of the 15 T cell receptor beta chains below was sequenced from the same sample in a study of T-cell memory formation after mild COVID-19. TCRdb itself ran the 5' RACE reads through MiXCR, one entry per CDR3 protein. This table holds more than 250,000 distinct CDR3 sequences, under 20% found once. Specimen: PBMCs or a T cell subset sorted from them (not recorded which). The receptors originated from a young man who had mild COVID-19 (a few samples of this study predate the infection). Cell type and time point are not known.

This sequence joins TRBV5-1 and TRBJ2-1; D remains ambiguous. This CDR3 contains 12 residues. Germline CDR1 is SGHRS and CDR2 is YFSETQ. Trimming took 0 bases from V and 6 from J, leaving 4 bases between them. This chain's CDR3 is CASSLAFNEQFF. In DNA form, the CDR3 reads TGCGCCAGCAGCTTGGCTTTCAATGAGCAGTTCTTC.

This clonotype was counted only a few times. V gene TRBV11-2 combines with J gene TRBJ1-1; possibly TRBD1 for D (5 bases). The V and J ends lost 6 bases and 7 bases respectively, with 15 bases between them. CDR1 is SGHAT and CDR2 is FQNNGV in the germline V gene. The CDR3 is 13 residues long. The CDR3 DNA follows: TGTGCCAGCAGTCCACCTGGACACCGTGAAGCTTTCTTT. Translation: CASSPPGHREAFF.

This clonotype was detected a few times. The chain joins TRBV7-9 to TRBJ1-4; D gene unclear. Looked up from germline, CDR1 is SEHNR and CDR2 is FQNEAQ (reference sequence). The CDR3 spans 11 residues. V was pared by 3 bases and J by 7 bases, with 3 bases between. CDR3: CASSLFEKLFF. The DNA of the CDR3 is TGTGCCAGCAGCTTGTTTGAAAAACTGTTTTTT.

The rearrangement joins TRBV3-1 to TRBJ2-7; 13 bases are shared with TRBD2. CDR1 is LGHDT and CDR2 is YNNKEL in the germline V gene (reference sequence). The V gene end was trimmed by 0 bases and the J gene end by 6 bases; junction bases not matched to a gene: 5. This CDR3 has 16 amino acids. CDR3 DNA sequence: TGTGCCAGCAGCCAAGATGTCACTAGCGGGGGGGGCGAGCAGTACTTC. It codes for CASSQDVTSGGGEQYF.

This sequence joins TRBV12-3 or TRBV12-4 and TRBJ2-4, with 7 positions matching TRBD1. This CDR3 contains 15 residues. The junction had 9 bases not matched to a gene; V was cut back by 5 bases and J by 5 bases. The CDR3: CASSLTPDRQNIQYF. Written as DNA, the CDR3 is TGTGCCAGCAGTCTAACCCCGGACAGGCAAAACATTCAGTACTTC.

The CDR3 reads CASSLVFAWPQGEAFF. Here the CDR3 DNA reads TGTGCCAGCAGCTTAGTTTTCGCGTGGCCACAGGGTGAAGCTTTCTTT. The gene calls are TRBV7-9 and TRBJ1-1; possibly TRBD1 for D (6 bases). The CDR3 runs 16 residues. Per the germline V gene, CDR1 is SEHNR and CDR2 is FQNEAQ (reference sequence). Deletions cut 1 base from V and 7 bases from J, with 19 bases between.

This clonotype has only a few counts. The chain links TRBV5-1 to TRBJ1-1; 9 bases agree with TRBD1. Germline CDR1 SGHRS, CDR2 YFSETQ. Trimming at V came to 4 bases and at J to 0 bases, leaving 16 bases not matched to a gene. The CDR3 sequence is 19 residues long. Here the CDR3 DNA reads TGCGCCAGCAGCACCACTTGGACCGGGACAGGGATCGTGAACACTGAAGCTTTCTTT. It codes for CASSTTWTGTGIVNTEAFF.

This clonotype was observed a handful of times. The chain links TRBV4-1 to TRBJ1-2; maybe TRBD1 (6 bases). In germline, CDR1 is MGHRA, CDR2 YSYEKL. The CDR3 totals 15 residues. V was shortened by 4 bases and J by 1 base, with 13 bases between the two germline ends. The CDR3 protein is CASSRGQAINYGYTF. In DNA, the CDR3 is TGCGCCAGCAGCCGGGGGCAAGCTATTAACTATGGCTACACCTTC.

There are a few counts of this clonotype. The chain recombines TRBV7-6 with TRBJ2-5; maybe TRBD2 (6 bases). V gave up 0 bases and J gave up 4 bases, with 9 bases separating them. The length of the CDR3 is 14 residues. Germline CDR1 and CDR2: SGHVS and FNYEAQ. CDR3 loop: CASSLAGTGETQYF. The CDR3 DNA follows: TGTGCCAGCAGCTTAGCGGGGACTGGAGAGACCCAGTACTTC.

This clonotype appeared many times. The chain recombines TRBV30 with TRBJ1-2; no reliable D call. The CDR3 loop spans 13 amino acids. V shed 4 bases and J shed 4 bases, with 13 bases lying between them. The germline V gene encodes CDR1 GTSNPN and CDR2 SVGIG (reference sequence). CDR3 sequence: CAWKRDRPYGYTF. CDR3 DNA sequence: TGTGCCTGGAAACGAGACCGCCCCTATGGCTACACCTTC. Looking up the rest from reference TRBV30 and TRBJ1-2 gives the full variable domain: SQTIHQWPATLVQPVGSPLSLECTVEGTSNPNLYWYRQAAGRGLQLLFYSVGIGQISSEVPQNLSASRPQDRQFILSSKKLLLSDSGFYLCAWKRDRPYGYTFGSGTRLTVV.

This clonotype was recorded at least ten times. The chain combines TRBV7-2 with TRBJ2-5, with D maybe TRBD2 (5 bases). Trimming took off 3 bases at V and 8 bases at J, with 13 bases between the two ends. The CDR3 contains 13 residues. CDR1 is SGHTA, CDR2 FQGNSA, per germline. The CDR3: CASSLSRERTQYF. DNA of the CDR3: TGTGCCAGCAGCTTGAGTAGGGAGAGAACCCAGTACTTC.

V usage is TRBV6-2 or TRBV6-3 and J usage is TRBJ2-2; D remains ambiguous. Germline V lookup: CDR1 MNHEY, CDR2 SVGEGT. The CDR3 length is 16 residues. The germline V and J ends were trimmed by 0 bases and 0 bases, with 8 bases remaining between them. CDR3 sequence: CASSYSSGSNTGELFF. The CDR3 DNA sequence: TGTGCCAGCAGTTACTCGAGTGGCTCGAACACCGGGGAGCTGTTTTTT.

This clonotype appeared a few times. The chain uses TRBV6-1 and TRBJ1-2, with a possible D match to TRBD1 (5 bases). Germline V CDR1 and CDR2: MNHNS, SASEGT. The V gene lost 1 base and the J gene lost 7 bases, with 19 bases spanning the gap. CDR3 length: 16 amino acids. DNA for the CDR3: TGTGCCAGCAGTGAAGGTGGTGGGGGACGGATGCTTGGCTACACCTTC. Its protein is CASSEGGGGRMLGYTF.

The chain uses TRBV6-5 and TRBJ2-3; TRBD2 matches at 7 bases. Germline V gives CDR1 MNHEY, CDR2 SVGAGI. With V trimmed by 0 bases and J by 0 bases, 12 bases remained unmatched. This CDR3 spans 19 amino acids. CDR3 region: CASSYSLGQRGVSTDTQYF. Written as DNA, the CDR3 is TGTGCCAGCAGTTACTCCCTCGGGCAGCGGGGAGTTAGCACAGATACGCAGTATTTT.

The V gene is TRBV7-2, the J gene TRBJ2-3, with 14 positions matching TRBD2. The CDR3 is made up of 18 amino acids. J was trimmed by 2 bases and V by 0 bases; bases with no gene match: 4. The germline CDR1 and CDR2 sequences are SGHTA and FQGNSA. The CDR3 region is CASSLARTSGGHTDTQYF. The CDR3 region has the DNA TGTGCCAGCAGCTTAGCCCGGACTAGCGGGGGGCACACAGATACGCAGTATTTT.